The 3 T cell receptor beta chains listed next were all sequenced from one sample in a study of radiotherapy plus CTLA-4 blockade in lung cancer. Only in-frame clones appear in the TCRdb table, and some are missing; sequencing was by immunoSEQ multiplex PCR. The sample consists of approximately 52,000 clones, approximately 80% of them appearing once. The specimen comprised peripheral blood, sampled from a patient treated with radiotherapy plus ipilimumab. All receptors come from a human donor with non-small cell lung cancer whose response to radiotherapy plus ipilimumab could not be evaluated.

This sequence joins TRBV6-5 and TRBJ1-1; D perhaps matches TRBD1 (6 bases). Germline CDR1 and CDR2: MNHEY and SVGAGI. The germline V and J ends were trimmed by 6 bases and 0 bases, with 8 bases remaining between them. The CDR3 extends over 13 amino acids. CDR3 in amino acids: CASSWGLNTEAFF. CDR3 bases: TGTGCCAGCAGCTGGGGGCTGAACACTGAAGCTTTCTTT.

CDR3 protein: CAWSQNGGRETQYF. DNA for the CDR3: TGTGCCTGGAGTCAAAACGGGGGGCGGGAGACCCAGTACTTC. The chain carries TRBV30 and TRBJ2-5; tentatively, D is TRBD2 (7 bases). Germline CDR1 is GTSNPN and CDR2 is SVGIG (reference sequence). This CDR3 is built from 14 residues. Trimming removed 2 bases at V and 5 bases at J, with 15 bases between.

The sample holds one count of this clone. This chain connects TRBV30 to TRBJ1-5; D not certain. The V gene's germline CDR1 is GTSNPN and CDR2 SVGIG (reference sequence). V was shortened by 0 bases and J by 1 base, with 4 bases between the two germline ends. The CDR3 contains 13 residues. The CDR3: CAWSVRSNQPQHF. In nucleotides, the CDR3 is TGTGCCTGGAGTGTACGGAGCAATCAGCCCCAGCATTTT.